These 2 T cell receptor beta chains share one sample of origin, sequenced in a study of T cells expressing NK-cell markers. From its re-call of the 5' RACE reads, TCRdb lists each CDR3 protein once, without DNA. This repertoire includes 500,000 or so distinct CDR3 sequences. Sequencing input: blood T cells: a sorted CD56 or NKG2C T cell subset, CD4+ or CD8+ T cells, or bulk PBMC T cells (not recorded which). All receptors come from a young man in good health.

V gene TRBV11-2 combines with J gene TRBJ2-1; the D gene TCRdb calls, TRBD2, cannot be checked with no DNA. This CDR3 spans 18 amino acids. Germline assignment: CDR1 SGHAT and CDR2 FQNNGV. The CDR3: CASSLGSLRGAHYNEQFF. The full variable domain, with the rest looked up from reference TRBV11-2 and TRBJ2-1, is EAGVAQSPRYKIIEKRQSVAFWCNPISGHATLYWYQQILGQGPKLLIQFQNNGVVDDSQLPKDRFSAERLKGVDSTLKIQPAKLEDSAVYLCASSLGSLRGAHYNEQFFGPGTRLTVL.

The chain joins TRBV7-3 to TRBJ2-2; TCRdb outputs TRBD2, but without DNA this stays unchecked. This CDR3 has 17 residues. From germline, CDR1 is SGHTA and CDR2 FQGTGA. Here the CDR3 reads CASSQLAALENTGELFF. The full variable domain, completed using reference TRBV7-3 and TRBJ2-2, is GAGVSQTPSNKVTEKGKYVELRCDPISGHTALYWYRQSLGQGPEFLIYFQGTGAADDSGLPNDRFFAVRPEGSVSTLKIQRTERGDSAVYLCASSQLAALENTGELFFGEGSRLTVL.